This entry lists 19 T cell receptor beta chains sequenced from one sample in a study of shared clonotypes between healthy human individuals (dated by TCRdb to about 2020). CD8 naive samples were obtained by positive selection for CCR7 among CD45RO-negative cells, yielding a CD45RA+CCR7+ population from which TemRA cells were excluded. To prepare the library, the immunoSEQ multiplex PCR assay was applied. TCRdb took this table from immuneACCESS and kept in-frame rearrangements with V and J called. Such tables lack part of the clones; where checked against another copy, unresolved V genes explain under half of the gap, and the rest is unexplained. This sample gives around 1.9 million clones in total; about 92% of them show up just once. The ten top clones hold about 1.8% of the sample. The sequencing sample was made of naive CD8+ T cells from PBMCs. The cell subset or site label, read with the paper, signifies: CD45RA+CCR7+. The receptors here all came from a man in his late teens or twenties in good health. Some clones in this sample may be carry-over from other donors' samples.

The J gene is TRBJ2-1, the V gene TRBV11-2; a possible D gene is TRBD2 (5 bases). Germline V gives CDR1 SGHAT, CDR2 FQNNGV. V lost 3 bases and J 1 base, leaving 22 bases between the germline ends. The CDR3 is 19 amino acids. The CDR3 bases are TGTGCCAGCAGCTTTCCGAGGGAGTCTACTCCCCGGTCCTACAATGAGCAGTTCTTC. The encoded protein is CASSFPRESTPRSYNEQFF.

This chain joins TRBV27 and TRBJ2-3, with 9 bases fitting TRBD1. The CDR3 is made up of 17 amino acids. Trimming removed 0 bases from V and 4 bases from J; junction bases left unmatched: 8. CDR1 is MNHEY and CDR2 is SMNVEV in the germline V gene (reference sequence). The CDR3 region is CASSLSMGDRAADTQYF. The CDR3 DNA is TGTGCCAGCAGTTTATCGATGGGGGACAGGGCGGCAGATACGCAGTATTTT.

The chain has TRBV15 and TRBJ2-1; D gene unclear. Trimming removed 3 bases at V and 9 bases at J, with 12 bases between. Germline V lookup: CDR1 LNHNV, CDR2 YYDKDF (reference sequence). This CDR3 is 13 amino acids long. The CDR3 coding sequence is TGTGCCACCAGCAGCCCAAGTTGGGCTGAGCAGTTCTTC. Amino acid sequence: CATSSPSWAEQFF.

This chain links TRBV9 with TRBJ2-3; 8 bases map to TRBD2. The CDR3 runs to 14 residues. Germline-derived CDR1 and CDR2 are SGDLS and YYNGEE. V lost 8 bases to trimming and J lost 0 bases; unmatched junction nucleotides: 5. CDR3 sequence (DNA): TGTGCCAGTACTAGCGGCGATAGCACAGATACGCAGTATTTT. Translation: CASTSGDSTDTQYF.

V usage is TRBV30 and J usage is TRBJ1-5; TRBD1 matches at 7 bases. The germline V gene encodes CDR1 GTSNPN and CDR2 SVGIG (reference sequence). This CDR3 is 15 amino acids long. J lost 2 bases, V lost 4 bases, and 8 bases had no gene match. The chain's CDR3 is CAWKKGARGNQPQHF. Here the CDR3 DNA reads TGTGCCTGGAAGAAGGGGGCCCGAGGCAATCAGCCCCAGCATTTT. Filled out from reference TRBV30 and TRBJ1-5, the complete variable domain reads SQTIHQWPATLVQPVGSPLSLECTVEGTSNPNLYWYRQAAGRGLQLLFYSVGIGQISSEVPQNLSASRPQDRQFILSSKKLLLSDSGFYLCAWKKGARGNQPQHFGDGTRLSIL.

The genes are TRBV5-1 and TRBJ2-7, with D perhaps matching TRBD1 or TRBD2 (5 bases each). The germline CDR1 and CDR2 sequences are SGHRS and YFSETQ. This CDR3 is built from 12 residues. Trimming took 3 bases from V and 7 from J, leaving 11 bases between them. CDR3 DNA: TGCGCCAGCAGCTGGGTGGGACGGGAGCAGTACTTC. Translated: CASSWVGREQYF.

This clone came up once. This sequence joins TRBV5-1 and TRBJ2-7; TRBD1 is a possible D gene (5 bases). This CDR3 comprises 15 residues. CDR1 and CDR2 (germline): SGHRS, YFSETQ. Trimming cost V 2 bases and J 0 bases, with 12 bases left between them. CDR3 coding DNA: TGCGCCAGCAGCTTACTACCAGGGATCTCCTACGAGCAGTACTTC. Its translation is CASSLLPGISYEQYF.

The rearrangement links TRBV4-1 to TRBJ2-5; D might be TRBD2 (6 bases). The V end was cut by 3 bases, the J end by 9 bases, with 17 bases between. The germline CDR1 and CDR2 sequences are MGHRA and YSYEKL. This CDR3 region has 14 residues. This chain's CDR3 is CASSHVSGDGAQYF. The CDR3 bases are TGCGCCAGCAGCCATGTTTCGGGGGACGGGGCCCAGTACTTC.

The gene calls are TRBV5-1 and TRBJ2-7; 9 bases map to TRBD2. This CDR3 contains 14 residues. Unmatched junction bases numbered 5, after V lost 4 bases and J lost 3 bases. The germline V gene has CDR1 SGHRS and CDR2 YFSETQ. This CDR3 reads CASSLAGYNYEQYF. The CDR3 bases are TGCGCCAGCAGCCTAGCGGGATACAACTACGAGCAGTACTTC.

As to this clone: The identical CDR3 is also encoded by other nucleotide sequences in the sample. The chain has TRBV28 and TRBJ1-1; D uncertain. Germline V CDR1 and CDR2: MDHEN, SYDVKM. Trimming shortened V by 3 bases and J by 1 base, and 6 bases separated the two germline ends. CDR3 size: 13 residues. This CDR3 is CASSFGRNTEAFF. The CDR3 bases are TGTGCCAGCAGTTTCGGCCGGAACACTGAAGCTTTCTTT. The variable domain in full, completed from reference TRBV28 and TRBJ1-1, reads DVKVTQSSRYLVKRTGEKVFLECVQDMDHENMFWYRQDPGLGLRLIYFSYDVKMKEKGDIPEGYSVSREKKERFSLILESASTNQTSMYLCASSFGRNTEAFFGQGTRLTVV.

V gene TRBV19 combines with J gene TRBJ2-2; D unclear. CDR3 length: 13 residues. From germline, CDR1 is LNHDA and CDR2 SQIVND (reference sequence). Trimming cost V 6 bases and J 3 bases, with 8 bases left between them. The CDR3 loop is CASRRRDTGELFF. The CDR3 bases are TGTGCCAGTAGAAGACGTGACACCGGGGAGCTGTTTTTT.

The V call is TRBV7-9, the J call TRBJ2-1, with D unclear. The CDR3 consists of 15 residues. Germline V CDR1 and CDR2: SEHNR, FQNEAQ (reference sequence). V dropped 0 bases and J dropped 8 bases, with 14 bases sitting between them. The CDR3 coding sequence is TGTGCCAGCAGCTTAGCAGTTCAGCTTTTTGATGAGCAGTTCTTC. The encoded protein is CASSLAVQLFDEQFF.

The CDR3 DNA is TGTGCCAGCAGCCCTGGCGTCGGGGGGCCGGGAAACACCATATATTTT. Translated: CASSPGVGGPGNTIYF. The rearrangement links TRBV7-8 to TRBJ1-3, with D perhaps matching TRBD1 (6 bases). V lost 5 bases and J 4 bases, leaving 18 bases between the germline ends. Germline V gene lookup returns CDR1 SGHVS and CDR2 FQNEAQ. The CDR3 sequence is 16 residues long.

The chain joins TRBV29-1 to TRBJ2-1, with D maybe TRBD1 (7 bases). The V and J ends lost 1 base and 9 bases respectively, with 19 bases between them. CDR3 length: 15 amino acids. Germline V gene sequence: CDR1 SQVTM, CDR2 ANQGSEA. The chain's CDR3 is CSVEAPQGGLLEQFF. The CDR3, as DNA: TGCAGCGTTGAAGCTCCTCAGGGGGGTTTGCTTGAGCAGTTCTTC.

This chain connects TRBV10-3 to TRBJ2-3, with D perhaps assigned TRBD1 or TRBD2 (6 bases each). CDR3 length: 15 residues. The germline V and J ends were trimmed by 3 bases and 3 bases, with 13 bases remaining between them. Germline-derived CDR1 and CDR2 are ENHRY and SYGVKD. CDR3: CAISDVRGGTDTQYF. The CDR3 DNA is TGTGCCATCAGTGATGTACGAGGGGGGACAGATACGCAGTATTTT.

Notes on this clone: The same CDR3 is also encoded by other DNA sequences in this sample. The rearrangement joins TRBV5-6 to TRBJ2-7; TRBD2 agrees at 7 bases. From germline, CDR1 is SGHDT and CDR2 YYEEEE. This CDR3 region has 13 residues. V shed 3 bases and J 2 bases; nucleotides not matched to a gene: 2. CDR3 residues: CASSSGLAYEQYF. The CDR3 DNA sequence: TGTGCCAGCAGCTCAGGACTAGCCTACGAGCAGTACTTC.

CDR3 loop: CASSGLSGPSGRAEDTQYF. The CDR3, as DNA: TGTGCCAGCAGTGGCCTCAGCGGACCTAGCGGGAGGGCCGAAGATACGCAGTATTTT. V is TRBV6-4 and J is TRBJ2-3; TRBD2 matches at 12 bases. CDR3 length equals 19 residues. Germline trimming cut 4 bases from V and 5 bases from J; bases unmatched to any gene: 16. Germline V gives CDR1 MRHNA, CDR2 SNTAGT.

The chain joins TRBV14 to TRBJ1-1; 7 bases line up with TRBD1. This CDR3 region has 15 residues. Per the germline V gene, CDR1 is SGHDN and CDR2 is FVKESK. V shed 0 bases, J shed 11 bases, and the junction held 12 bases outside the gene matches. The CDR3 reads CASSQEWAGVQGAFF. The CDR3 coding sequence is TGTGCCAGCAGCCAAGAATGGGCAGGTGTACAGGGGGCTTTCTTT.

The chain employs TRBV4-1 and TRBJ2-7, with 11 bases lining up with TRBD2. The CDR3 runs 15 residues. V was pared by 1 base and J by 6 bases, with 5 bases of the junction left unmatched. Germline V lookup: CDR1 MGHRA, CDR2 YSYEKL. The CDR3 is CASSQATSGRFEQYF. The CDR3 DNA reads TGCGCCAGCAGCCAAGCCACTAGCGGGAGATTCGAGCAGTACTTC.